Listed here are 9 T cell receptor beta chains from one sample, sequenced in a study of blood T cell repertoires in COVID-19 (dated by TCRdb to the early 2020s). Libraries were constructed by the immunoSEQ multiplex PCR assay. TCRdb holds this immuneACCESS table with in-frame rearrangements only. Some clones are missing; in checked studies, unresolved V genes explain under half, and the rest has no known cause. The sample table holds over 95,000 clones, of which about 90% were seen once. Jointly, the top ten make up approximately 4.4% of the sample. The sample consisted of peripheral blood. These receptors all stem from a woman in her fifties or sixties with acute or convalescent COVID-19.

This chain connects TRBV21-1 to TRBJ2-1; the D call of TRBD2 is as the table states it, not checked on the DNA. TRBV21-1 constitutes a pseudogene. CDR3 length equals 16 residues. CDR3 DNA sequence: TGTGCCAGCAGCACCCTAAATGGACTAGCGGGGGATGAGCAGTTCTTC. Translating it yields CASSTLNGLAGDEQFF.

This rearrangement joins TRBV6-1 to TRBJ2-1; 8 bases line up with TRBD2. Germline assignment: CDR1 MNHNS and CDR2 SASEGT. This CDR3 region has 16 residues. Trimming removed 4 bases from V and 2 bases from J; junction bases left unmatched: 7. CDR3 sequence: CASSGPSGSPYNEQFF. In nucleotides, the CDR3 is TGTGCCAGCAGTGGTCCCAGCGGGAGCCCCTACAATGAGCAGTTCTTC.

The V gene is TRBV7-2, the J gene TRBJ2-2; D is perhaps TRBD2 (6 bases). The germline gives CDR1 SGHTA, CDR2 FQGNSA. The CDR3 covers 15 residues. Trimming took off 3 bases at V and 1 base at J, with 9 bases between the two ends. CDR3 nucleotide sequence: TGTGCCAGCAGCTTGGGACTTGGGAACACCGGGGAGCTGTTTTTT. Its protein is CASSLGLGNTGELFF.

This chain joins TRBV7-2 and TRBJ1-2; D is unresolved. V dropped 3 bases and J dropped 5 bases, with 4 bases sitting between them. The CDR3 spans 11 residues. From germline, CDR1 is SGHTA and CDR2 FQGNSA. The CDR3 region has the DNA TGTGCCAGCAGCTTCGGGTATGGCTACACCTTC. The encoded protein is CASSFGYGYTF.

V usage is TRBV11-2 and J usage is TRBJ1-2; 7 nucleotides line up with TRBD1. The ends lost 5 bases at V and 6 bases at J; junction bases unmatched: 6. The CDR3 has 13 amino acids. Germline loops: CDR1 SGHAT, CDR2 FQNNGV. The CDR3 loop is CASSKQGKNGYTF. CDR3 DNA sequence: TGTGCCAGCAGCAAACAGGGGAAGAATGGCTACACCTTC.

The genes are TRBV6-5 and TRBJ1-5; D gene unclear. CDR1 is MNHEY, CDR2 SVGAGI, per germline. This CDR3 has 11 residues. The V and J ends lost 6 bases and 11 bases respectively, with 11 bases between them. This chain's CDR3 is CASSVQYTQHF. The CDR3 DNA reads TGTGCCAGCAGCGTACAGTACACCCAGCATTTT.

The V and J genes are TRBV4-3 and TRBJ2-5, with D perhaps matching TRBD2 (6 bases). The CDR3 is 15 residues long. The V end lost 8 bases, the J end lost 0 bases, and 16 bases lay between the germline ends. CDR1 is LGHNA, CDR2 YSLEER, per germline. CDR3 in amino acids: CASGERVGYQETQYF. CDR3 nucleotides: TGCGCCAGCGGTGAGCGGGTTGGGTACCAAGAGACCCAGTACTTC.

The chain combines TRBV9 with TRBJ2-7, with a tentative D call TRBD1 (5 bases). V shed 3 bases and J shed 2 bases, with 12 bases lying between them. The germline V gene has CDR1 SGDLS and CDR2 YYNGEE. CDR3 size: 14 residues. CDR3 coding DNA: TGTGCCAGCAGCGGACAGTCTCATACCTACGAGCAGTACTTC. Translation: CASSGQSHTYEQYF.

V usage is TRBV18 and J usage is TRBJ2-6; D ambiguous. Trimming took off 3 bases at V and 3 bases at J, with 12 bases between the two ends. Germline V CDR1 and CDR2: KGHSH, LQKENI. The CDR3 sequence is 16 residues long. The CDR3 loop is CASSPSMTGGANVLTF. The CDR3 DNA sequence: TGTGCCAGCTCACCGTCTATGACGGGTGGGGCCAACGTCCTGACTTTC.